These 17 T cell receptor beta chains were all obtained from the same sample, sequenced in a study of blood T cell repertoires in COVID-19. Sequenced by immunoSEQ multiplex PCR; TCRdb stores in-frame clones only, minus some. The table has approximately 300,000 clones, about 82% seen once. What was sequenced was peripheral blood. The receptors were gathered from a woman between 50 and 59 years old with acute or convalescent COVID-19.

This rearrangement joins TRBV5-1 to TRBJ2-1; TRBD2 agrees at 11 bases. The V and J ends lost 0 bases and 6 bases, in that order; junction bases with no gene match: 2. In germline, CDR1 is SGHRS, CDR2 YFSETQ. This CDR3 region has 15 residues. The CDR3 region has the DNA TGCGCCAGCAGCTTGGGACTAGCGGGGATCAATGAGCAGTTCTTC. Translated: CASSLGLAGINEQFF. The complete variable domain, with remaining parts taken from reference TRBV5-1 and TRBJ2-1, reads KAGVTQTPRYLIKTRGQQVTLSCSPISGHRSVSWYQQTPGQGLQFLFEYFSETQRNKGNFPGRFSGRQFSNSRSEMNVSTLELGDSALYLCASSLGLAGINEQFFGPGTRLTVL.

The chain employs TRBV27 and TRBJ2-2; D remains ambiguous. The CDR3 consists of 14 residues. From germline, CDR1 is MNHEY and CDR2 SMNVEV (reference sequence). Trimming cost V 6 bases and J 0 bases, with 8 bases left between them. CDR3 sequence reads: CASRELSNTGELFF. The CDR3 bases are TGTGCCAGCAGAGAGCTTTCGAACACCGGGGAGCTGTTTTTT.

The table lists this clone with a few counts. This sequence joins TRBV4-1 and TRBJ1-5; D ambiguous. The CDR3 length is 14 residues. The V gene lost 0 bases and the J gene lost 6 bases, with 9 bases spanning the gap. Germline V gene sequence: CDR1 MGHRA, CDR2 YSYEKL. This CDR3 reads CASSQDSFGQPQHF. CDR3 DNA: TGCGCCAGCAGCCAAGATTCCTTCGGTCAGCCCCAGCATTTT.

This sequence joins TRBV27 and TRBJ1-4, with D maybe TRBD1 (5 bases). V was pared by 2 bases and J by 8 bases, with 12 bases between. Germline lookup yields CDR1 MNHEY and CDR2 SMNVEV (reference sequence). The CDR3 runs to 14 residues. The CDR3 coding sequence is TGTGCCAGCAGTTTAGGGGCACTCCGAGAAAAACTGTTTTTT. This codes for CASSLGALREKLFF.

The chain combines TRBV29-1 with TRBJ1-1, with D possibly TRBD1 on 5 matching bases. Per germline, CDR1 SQVTM and CDR2 ANQGSEA. The CDR3 runs 16 residues. V was cut by 6 bases and J by 5 bases, with 25 bases left in between. CDR3 bases: TGCAGCGTGGAGGGTTTGGAGGGCTTTGGGGGGACTGAAGCTTTCTTT. Protein product: CSVEGLEGFGGTEAFF.

This chain joins TRBV16 and TRBJ1-1, with TRBD1 matching over 7 bases. The CDR3 runs to 13 residues. Germline V lookup: CDR1 KGHSY, CDR2 FQNENV. Germline trimming cut 1 base from V and 8 bases from J; bases unmatched to any gene: 4. The CDR3 coding sequence is TGTGCCAGCAGCCAATTGGGGACAGACGAAGCTTTCTTT. This translates into CASSQLGTDEAFF.

The chain has TRBV7-2 and TRBJ1-1; D remains unclear. V was pared by 1 base and J by 2 bases, with 8 bases between. Germline lookup yields CDR1 SGHTA and CDR2 FQGNSA. This CDR3 is built from 14 residues. The CDR3 sequence: CASSLGRVNTEAFF. CDR3 nucleotide sequence: TGTGCCAGCAGCTTAGGCCGGGTTAACACTGAAGCTTTCTTT.

The chain recombines TRBV6-1 with TRBJ1-1, with a possible D match to TRBD1 (6 bases). With 3 bases removed from V and 1 base from J, the gap between germline ends came to 9 bases. Germline assignment: CDR1 MNHNS and CDR2 SASEGT. CDR3 size: 14 residues. CDR3 sequence reads: CASSDRGGNTEAFF. Written as DNA, the CDR3 is TGTGCCAGCAGTGACAGGGGTGGGAACACTGAAGCTTTCTTT.

There are a few counts of this clone. This chain uses TRBV18 with TRBJ1-1; 7 positions match TRBD1. This CDR3 is built from 16 residues. CDR1 and CDR2 from the germline V gene are KGHSH and LQKENI. J gave up 2 bases and V 4 bases, and 10 bases lay outside the gene matches. The CDR3 coding sequence is TGTGCCAGCTCACTACAGGCCGGGACAGCCAACACTGAAGCTTTCTTT. This encodes CASSLQAGTANTEAFF.

The chain combines TRBV27 with TRBJ2-5; D perhaps matches TRBD1 (6 bases). Trimming stripped 6 bases from V and 1 base from J, with 15 bases between. The CDR3 runs to 15 residues. Germline CDR1 MNHEY, CDR2 SMNVEV (reference sequence). The CDR3 region has the DNA TGTGCCAGCAGAATGACAGGAGAGCTCCAAGAGACCCAGTACTTC. It codes for CASRMTGELQETQYF.

This clone was recorded only once. V and J are TRBV30 and TRBJ1-2; 11 nucleotides line up with TRBD1. Germline CDR1 is GTSNPN and CDR2 is SVGIG (reference sequence). Germline trimming cut 3 bases from V and 3 bases from J; bases unmatched to any gene: 6. The CDR3 is 15 residues long. The CDR3 sequence: CAWSLGQGADYGYTF. The DNA for the CDR3 is TGTGCCTGGAGCCTAGGACAGGGGGCCGACTATGGCTACACCTTC.

The chain employs TRBV24-1 and TRBJ2-7; 8 positions agree with TRBD2. Germline V gene lookup returns CDR1 KGHDR and CDR2 SFDVKD. This CDR3 is 14 amino acids long. V was clipped by 3 bases and J by 7 bases; unmatched bases: 7. The CDR3 sequence is CATSDPSGSEEQYF. CDR3 in DNA: TGTGCCACCAGTGATCCAAGCGGGAGCGAAGAGCAGTACTTC.

The chain combines TRBV5-6 with TRBJ1-1; 8 bases fit TRBD1. The CDR3 has 14 residues. Germline CDR1 and CDR2: SGHDT and YYEEEE. V was pared by 5 bases and J by 3 bases, with 6 bases of the junction left unmatched. The CDR3: CASSFGQGDTEAFF. The CDR3 DNA reads TGTGCCAGCAGTTTTGGACAGGGTGACACTGAAGCTTTCTTT.

The genes are TRBV24-1 and TRBJ2-7; 12 positions agree with TRBD2. The CDR3 covers 13 residues. The junction had 0 bases not matched to a gene; V was cut back by 4 bases and J by 6 bases. Germline CDR1 reads KGHDR; CDR2 reads SFDVKD. The CDR3 DNA reads as TGTGCCACCAGTGAACTAGCGGGAGGCGAGCAGTACTTC. The encoded protein is CATSELAGGEQYF.

The chain joins TRBV2 to TRBJ2-7; D perhaps matches TRBD2 (6 bases). There are 12 residues in the CDR3. The germline gives CDR1 SNHLY, CDR2 FYNNEI. V shed 9 bases and J shed 0 bases, with 9 bases lying between them. The CDR3 is CARATSSYEQYF. CDR3 coding DNA: TGTGCCAGAGCGACTAGCTCCTACGAGCAGTACTTC.

The chain carries TRBV28 and TRBJ2-5; D is unclear. The CDR3 extends over 16 amino acids. CDR1 MDHEN and CDR2 SYDVKM come from the germline V gene. Trimming left V 1 base short and J 0 bases short, with 12 bases between. The CDR3 nucleotides read TGTGCCAGCAGTTTATCTGTGGAGCCGTACCAAGAGACCCAGTACTTC. It translates to CASSLSVEPYQETQYF.

The chain carries TRBV28 and TRBJ1-2; possible D gene TRBD1, 5 bases. V lost 5 bases, J lost 5 bases, and 15 bases lay in between. This CDR3 region has 14 residues. Germline CDR1 is MDHEN and CDR2 is SYDVKM. The CDR3 here is CASSPDSSPYGYTF. For the CDR3, the DNA is TGTGCCAGCAGTCCCGACAGTTCTCCTTATGGCTACACCTTC.